Presented here are 29 T cell receptor beta chains from one specimen sequenced in a study of blood T cell repertoires in COVID-19 (dated by TCRdb to 2018 to 2021). The library was built by means of the immunoSEQ multiplex PCR assay. TCRdb's version of the immuneACCESS table is confined to in-frame rearrangements and falls short of the full clone set. An unresolved V gene accounts for under half of the shortfall where checked; the remainder is of unknown origin. This sample gives approximately 33,000 clones in total; around 73% of them show up just once. Approximately 15% of the sample comes from the top ten. Sequenced material: peripheral blood. The receptors derive from a man aged 70-80 years with acute or convalescent COVID-19.

V usage is TRBV28 and J usage is TRBJ1-4, with a possible D match to TRBD1 (5 bases). The length of the CDR3 is 16 residues. The V end was cut by 5 bases, the J end by 7 bases, with 20 bases between. Germline V gene sequence: CDR1 MDHEN, CDR2 SYDVKM. The CDR3 sequence is CASSPHSGRGFEKLFF. CDR3 bases: TGTGCCAGCAGTCCACATTCGGGCCGGGGGTTTGAAAAACTGTTTTTT.

The chain carries TRBV2 and TRBJ2-5; 7 positions match TRBD2. The germline V gene has CDR1 SNHLY and CDR2 FYNNEI. V lost 4 bases to trimming and J lost 5 bases; unmatched junction nucleotides: 7. The CDR3 spans 14 residues. The CDR3 bases are TGTGCCAGCAGTGGAGGGACTACTGGGGAGACCCAGTACTTC. Its protein is CASSGGTTGETQYF. Full variable domain (missing parts from reference TRBV2 and TRBJ2-5): EPEVTQTPSHQVTQMGQEVILRCVPISNHLYFYWYRQILGQKVEFLVSFYNNEISEKSEIFDDQFSVERPDGSNFTLKIRSTKLEDSAMYFCASSGGTTGETQYFGPGTRLLVL.

This chain uses TRBV30 with TRBJ1-1; weak D call: TRBD1 (6 bases). The germline CDR1 and CDR2 sequences are GTSNPN and SVGIG (reference sequence). The CDR3 runs to 13 residues. Trimming took 1 base from V and 3 from J, leaving 9 bases between them. The CDR3, as DNA: TGTGCCTGGAGTGGGACAGCTTACACTGAAGCTTTCTTT. Translation: CAWSGTAYTEAFF.

The CDR3 coding sequence is TGTGCCAGCAGTGAATACCCCAGTCTCCCTCCGTTCTTC. It translates to CASSEYPSLPPFF. The chain links TRBV25-1 to TRBJ2-1; D is ambiguous. Germline V lookup: CDR1 MGHDK, CDR2 SYGVNS. V lost 0 bases, J lost 15 bases, and 15 bases lay in between. This CDR3 has 13 residues.

The chain employs TRBV9 and TRBJ2-7; TRBD1 agrees at 10 bases. Germline-derived CDR1 and CDR2 are SGDLS and YYNGEE. V gave up 4 bases and J gave up 5 bases; unmatched junction bases: 9. The CDR3 is 15 residues long. CDR3 sequence reads: CASSLSPGTGDEQYF. The CDR3 DNA reads TGTGCCAGCAGCCTCTCCCCGGGGACAGGGGACGAGCAGTACTTC.

This clone was seen only a few times. The V and J genes are TRBV9 and TRBJ2-7; 11 bases map to TRBD2. V lost 4 bases to trimming and J lost 5 bases; unmatched junction nucleotides: 8. The CDR3 runs to 15 residues. Germline V gene lookup returns CDR1 SGDLS and CDR2 YYNGEE. This chain's CDR3 is CASSSGTSGPDEQYF. The CDR3 DNA reads as TGTGCCAGCAGCTCAGGGACTAGCGGACCCGACGAGCAGTACTTC. The whole variable domain, remainder taken from reference TRBV9 and TRBJ2-7, is DSGVTQTPKHLITATGQRVTLRCSPRSGDLSVYWYQQSLDQGLQFLIQYYNGEERAKGNILERFSAQQFPDLHSELNLSSLELGDSALYFCASSSGTSGPDEQYFGPGTRLTVT.

This CDR3 is CASSFGATDTQYF. Written as DNA, the CDR3 is TGCGCCAGCAGCTTCGGAGCAACAGATACGCAGTATTTT. The chain is built from TRBV5-1 and TRBJ2-3; D call uncertain. CDR3 length: 13 amino acids. V lost 2 bases and J lost 3, with 7 bases in between. Germline V CDR1 and CDR2: SGHRS, YFSETQ.

This clone came up a few times. Other nucleotide sequences in the sample specify the same CDR3. The chain combines TRBV6-5 with TRBJ2-2, with a possible D match to TRBD1 (6 bases). The CDR3 sequence is 15 residues long. Germline CDR1 is MNHEY and CDR2 is SVGAGI. Trimming removed 4 bases at V and 2 bases at J, with 11 bases between. The CDR3: CASSLGGPNTGELFF. The CDR3 DNA reads TGTGCCAGCAGTTTAGGGGGACCTAACACCGGGGAGCTGTTTTTT.

The rearrangement links TRBV3-1 (or the pseudogene TRBV3-2) to TRBJ1-6; weak D call: TRBD1 (6 bases). V lost 4 bases and J 9 bases, leaving 13 bases between the germline ends. The length of the CDR3 is 14 residues. Germline V lookup: CDR1 LGHDT, CDR2 YNNKEL (reference sequence). CDR3: CASSPQRGSSPLHF. The DNA for the CDR3 is TGTGCCAGCAGCCCCCAGAGGGGGAGTTCACCCCTCCACTTT.

CDR3: CASSQDRIYGYTF. CDR3 sequence (DNA): TGCGCCAGCAGCCAGGACAGGATCTATGGCTACACCTTC. V is TRBV5-1 and J is TRBJ1-2; 7 nucleotides align to TRBD1. V shed 4 bases, J shed 4 bases, and the junction held 4 bases outside the gene matches. The CDR3 spans 13 residues. The germline V gene encodes CDR1 SGHRS and CDR2 YFSETQ. The full variable domain, its missing parts supplied by reference TRBV5-1 and TRBJ1-2, is KAGVTQTPRYLIKTRGQQVTLSCSPISGHRSVSWYQQTPGQGLQFLFEYFSETQRNKGNFPGRFSGRQFSNSRSEMNVSTLELGDSALYLCASSQDRIYGYTFGSGTRLTVV.

This chain joins TRBV28 and TRBJ2-2; 7 bases match TRBD1. Trimming at V came to 1 base and at J to 4 bases, leaving 6 bases not matched to a gene. CDR1 is MDHEN, CDR2 SYDVKM, per germline. This CDR3 comprises 16 residues. The CDR3 spells CASSLSTGAFTGELFF. As DNA, the CDR3 is TGTGCCAGCAGTTTATCTACAGGGGCATTCACCGGGGAGCTGTTTTTT.

V is TRBV25-1 and J is TRBJ1-3, with D uncertain. Deletions cut 2 bases from V and 5 bases from J, with 10 bases between. The CDR3 extends over 14 amino acids. Per the germline V gene, CDR1 is MGHDK and CDR2 is SYGVNS. The CDR3 bases are TGTGCCAGCAGTGAAACTGGGAGCAGAAACACCATATATTTT. It translates to CASSETGSRNTIYF.

The chain couples TRBV3-1 (or the pseudogene TRBV3-2) to TRBJ1-3; no clear D gene. From germline, CDR1 is LGHDT and CDR2 YNNKEL (reference sequence). The V end lost 8 bases, the J end lost 5 bases, and 16 bases lay between the germline ends. The CDR3 spans 14 residues. The CDR3 sequence is CASPEADQRNTIYF. In nucleotides, the CDR3 is TGTGCCAGCCCGGAGGCGGACCAAAGAAACACCATATATTTT.

This chain links TRBV6-6 with TRBJ2-7; 11 nucleotides line up with TRBD1. Per germline, CDR1 MNHNY and CDR2 SVGAGI (reference sequence). V trimming: 6 bases; J trimming: 8 bases; junction bases outside the gene matches: 9. This CDR3 has 14 amino acids. In DNA, the CDR3 is TGTGCCAGCAGCACACCGGACAGGGGGCGTCAGCAGTACTTC. Translating gives CASSTPDRGRQQYF.

The gene calls are TRBV5-5 and TRBJ1-3; D gene unclear. The V end was cut by 0 bases, the J end by 0 bases, with 10 bases between. Germline V gene lookup returns CDR1 SGHKS and CDR2 YYEKEE (reference sequence). This CDR3 has 16 amino acids. The CDR3 loop reads CASSLDSLSSGNTIYF. The CDR3 DNA sequence: TGTGCCAGCAGCTTGGACAGTCTGAGCTCTGGAAACACCATATATTTT.

This rearrangement joins TRBV19 to TRBJ2-7; D is possibly TRBD1 (6 bases). Per germline, CDR1 LNHDA and CDR2 SQIVND (reference sequence). Trimming pared 6 bases from V and 9 bases from J, leaving 15 bases between. This CDR3 region has 12 residues. Here the CDR3 reads CASRARGSVQYF. DNA for the CDR3: TGTGCCAGTAGAGCCAGGGGATCGGTGCAGTACTTC.

Comment on this clone: The sample has other DNA sequences that encode this CDR3 too. The chain has TRBV5-1 and TRBJ1-1; TRBD1 is a possible D gene (6 bases). The CDR3 totals 13 residues. CDR1 SGHRS and CDR2 YFSETQ come from the germline V gene. V was shortened by 3 bases and J by 1 base, with 7 bases between the two germline ends. CDR3 coding DNA: TGCGCCAGCAGCTCGGGACAGAACACTGAAGCTTTCTTT. This sequence encodes CASSSGQNTEAFF. Full variable domain (missing parts from reference TRBV5-1 and TRBJ1-1): KAGVTQTPRYLIKTRGQQVTLSCSPISGHRSVSWYQQTPGQGLQFLFEYFSETQRNKGNFPGRFSGRQFSNSRSEMNVSTLELGDSALYLCASSSGQNTEAFFGQGTRLTVV.

The chain joins TRBV29-1 to TRBJ2-6, with a tentative D call TRBD2 (5 bases). Trimming cost V 3 bases and J 2 bases, with 8 bases left between them. In germline, CDR1 is SQVTM, CDR2 ANQGSEA. The CDR3 runs to 14 residues. Written as DNA, the CDR3 is TGCAGCGTTGATTCCGGGACTGGGGCCAACGTCCTGACTTTC. It specifies CSVDSGTGANVLTF.

V and J are TRBV10-3 and TRBJ1-2; D might be TRBD1 (6 bases). The germline V gene has CDR1 ENHRY and CDR2 SYGVKD. The length of the CDR3 is 14 residues. Trimming left V 0 bases short and J 1 base short, with 6 bases between. CDR3 sequence: CAISESQGNYGYTF. The CDR3 DNA is TGTGCCATCAGTGAGTCACAGGGTAACTATGGCTACACCTTC.

This chain joins TRBV12-3 or TRBV12-4 and TRBJ1-1; perhaps TRBD1 as D (6 bases). The CDR3 covers 13 residues. V shed 6 bases and J shed 9 bases, with 17 bases lying between them. CDR3 in DNA: TGTGCCAGCAGCCGCCAAAACAGGGCTCAAGCTTTCTTT. It yields the protein CASSRQNRAQAFF.

This chain connects TRBV6-5 to TRBJ2-3; 7 nucleotides align to TRBD2. Losses at the gene ends were 6 bases for V and 0 bases for J; bases not matched to a gene: 6. Germline V lookup: CDR1 MNHEY, CDR2 SVGAGI. There are 15 residues in the CDR3. The CDR3 here is CASSRRRGSTDTQYF. CDR3 in DNA: TGTGCCAGCAGCCGGCGGCGGGGGAGCACAGATACGCAGTATTTT.

The gene calls are TRBV11-2 and TRBJ1-1; TRBD1 matches at 7 bases. This CDR3 is 16 amino acids long. V gave up 5 bases and J gave up 0 bases; unmatched junction bases: 9. Germline V gene lookup returns CDR1 SGHAT and CDR2 FQNNGV. The CDR3 sequence is CASSPHGTALNTEAFF. CDR3 DNA: TGTGCCAGCAGCCCTCACGGGACAGCGTTGAACACTGAAGCTTTCTTT.

The rearrangement joins TRBV7-9 to TRBJ1-2, with 12 bases aligning to TRBD1. The germline gives CDR1 SEHNR, CDR2 FQNEAQ (reference sequence). There are 14 residues in the CDR3. Germline trimming cut 0 bases from V and 9 bases from J; bases unmatched to any gene: 2. The CDR3 region is CASSLAGTGGRYTF. CDR3 nucleotides: TGTGCCAGCAGCTTAGCGGGGACAGGGGGCCGCTACACCTTC. The whole variable domain, filled in from reference TRBV7-9 and TRBJ1-2, reads DTGVSQNPRHKITKRGQNVTFRCDPISEHNRLYWYRQTLGQGPEFLTYFQNEAQLEKSRLLSDRFSAERPKGSFSTLEIQRTEQGDSAMYLCASSLAGTGGRYTFGSGTRLTVV.

This clone turned up a few times. The chain carries TRBV3-1 (or the pseudogene TRBV3-2) and TRBJ2-5; 9 nucleotides align to TRBD2. The J segment lost 2 bases and the V segment lost 1 base, leaving 11 bases of the junction unmatched. Germline V gene data show CDR1 as LGHDT and CDR2 as YNNKEL (reference sequence). There are 18 residues in the CDR3. The CDR3 here is CASSQASGSGGEQETQYF. For the CDR3, the DNA is TGTGCCAGCAGCCAAGCCTCCGGTAGCGGGGGAGAACAAGAGACCCAGTACTTC.

This clone occurred a few times. This sequence joins TRBV14 and TRBJ2-3; 7 bases are shared with TRBD2. V shed 5 bases, J shed 0 bases, and the junction held 5 bases outside the gene matches. The germline V gene has CDR1 SGHDN and CDR2 FVKESK. The CDR3 has 15 amino acids. The CDR3 region has the DNA TGTGCCAGCAGCTTACAACTAGCGAGCACAGATACGCAGTATTTT. Amino acids: CASSLQLASTDTQYF.

The chain is built from TRBV25-1 and TRBJ1-2; no definite D call. Trimming took 6 bases from V and 2 from J, leaving 10 bases between them. This CDR3 is 13 amino acids long. Germline assignment: CDR1 MGHDK and CDR2 SYGVNS. The DNA for the CDR3 is TGTGCCAGCAGCTTGGTGAGGAACTATGGCTACACCTTC. As protein: CASSLVRNYGYTF.

This chain uses TRBV27 with TRBJ1-3; D call uncertain. The CDR3 covers 16 residues. V lost 3 bases to trimming and J lost 0 bases, with 12 bases between them. CDR1 and CDR2 from the germline V gene are MNHEY and SMNVEV (reference sequence). The CDR3 DNA sequence: TGTGCCAGCAGTTTTAGTTTCTACCGCTCTGGAAACACCATATATTTT. As protein: CASSFSFYRSGNTIYF.

The V call is TRBV3-1 (or the pseudogene TRBV3-2), the J call TRBJ2-7; TRBD1 matches 9 bases. The CDR3 contains 16 residues. CDR1 is LGHDT, CDR2 YNNKEL, per germline (reference sequence). V was pared by 8 bases and J by 1 base, with 12 bases of the junction left unmatched. CDR3 residues: CASAPGTGIKSYEQYF. The CDR3 DNA is TGTGCCAGCGCCCCCGGGACAGGGATAAAATCCTACGAGCAGTACTTC.

V is TRBV5-1 and J is TRBJ2-3, with TRBD1 matching over 7 bases. V lost 4 bases to trimming and J lost 2 bases; unmatched junction nucleotides: 10. Germline V CDR1 and CDR2: SGHRS, YFSETQ. CDR3 size: 16 residues. The CDR3 nucleotides are TGCGCCAGCAGCATAGGACAGGTAGGGGCCACAGATACGCAGTATTTT. It encodes CASSIGQVGATDTQYF. The full variable domain, rest sourced from reference TRBV5-1 and TRBJ2-3, is KAGVTQTPRYLIKTRGQQVTLSCSPISGHRSVSWYQQTPGQGLQFLFEYFSETQRNKGNFPGRFSGRQFSNSRSEMNVSTLELGDSALYLCASSIGQVGATDTQYFGPGTRLTVL.